The rows below give T cell receptor beta chains drawn from one sample of a study of cytomegalovirus exposure and HLA in healthy donors. Profiling relied on immunoSEQ multiplex PCR, and the TCRdb table lists in-frame clones only, not all of them. Altogether 150,000 or so clones are present, around two thirds being singletons, with the ten largest covering about 9.4%. Sequencing input: PBMCs. The receptor source for this set is a man aged 30 to 39 in good health and CMV-seropositive. CDR3s include the opening cysteine and the closing phenylalanine or tryptophan. Fields, in order: D gene, CDR3 length, J gene, clone size, V gene, CDR3 DNA, CDR3 protein. The D gene is left open where the match is weak. Size tells how often a clone was seen (once, few, many) or the class of an expanded clone, and some rows leave it out.

>-|14|TRBJ1-1|-|TRBV10-2
TGCGCCAGCAGTTACGACACTTTGAACACTGAAGCTTTCTTT
CASSYDTLNTEAFF
>-|14|TRBJ1-5|-|TRBV4-2
TGTGCCAGCAGCCAAGGGCTAGCCAATCAGCCCCAGCATTTT
CASSQGLANQPQHF
>-|16|TRBJ2-6|-|TRBV18
TGTGCCAGCTCACCAGACAGGCACTCTGGGGCCAACGTCCTGACTTTC
CASSPDRHSGANVLTF
>-|13|TRBJ2-7|-|TRBV6-6
TGTGCCAGCAGTTCCGGGTCAATCTACGAGCAGTACTTC
CASSSGSIYEQYF
>-|14|TRBJ1-1|-|TRBV5-1
TGCGCCAGCAGCTTCACAGGGCTGAACACTGAAGCTTTCTTT
CASSFTGLNTEAFF
>-|13|TRBJ2-5|-|TRBV27
TGTGCCAGCAGGGGGGGAAATCAAGAGACCCAGTACTTC
CASRGGNQETQYF
>-|16|TRBJ1-6|-|TRBV4-1
TGCGCCAGCAGCCCTCCTTTCGGGTCAGGGAATTCACCCCTCCACTTT
CASSPPFGSGNSPLHF
>-|15|TRBJ2-3|-|TRBV7-3
TGTGCCAGCAGCTCGTCTAGGGGTACCACAGATACGCAGTATTTT
CASSSSRGTTDTQYF
>TRBD2|15|TRBJ2-1|-|TRBV6-5
TGTGCCAGCAGCTGGACTAGCGGATCCTACAATGAGCAGTTCTTC
CASSWTSGSYNEQFF
>TRBD2|17|TRBJ2-3|few|TRBV27
TGTGCCAGCAGTTCGATTCTAGCGGGAGCAAGCACAGATACGCAGTATTTT
CASSSILAGASTDTQYF
>-|14|TRBJ1-4|few|TRBV6-5
TGTGCCAGCAGCCGAGACAGGTGGAATGAAAAACTGTTTTTT
CASSRDRWNEKLFF
>-|12|TRBJ2-5|-|TRBV14
TGTGCCAGCAGCTGGACGGGGGAGACCCAGTACTTC
CASSWTGETQYF
>-|15|TRBJ1-3|few|TRBV14
TGTGCCAGCAGCCAACAGGGGTACTCTGGAAACACCATATATTTT
CASSQQGYSGNTIYF
>-|17|TRBJ2-2|-|TRBV9
TGTGCCAGCAGCGTAGCCCTCCCGGGACTTGACACCGGGGAGCTGTTTTTT
CASSVALPGLDTGELFF
>-|16|TRBJ1-1|-|TRBV7-8
TGTGCCAGCAGTCACCGGGACACCACTTTGAACACTGAAGCTTTCTTT
CASSHRDTTLNTEAFF
>TRBD1|13|TRBJ1-5|-|TRBV30
TGTGCCTGTCCGACAGGGGGCAATCAGCCCCAGCATTTT
CACPTGGNQPQHF
>-|16|TRBJ2-1|-|TRBV11-2
TGTGCCAGCAGGAACCCTTTTAGCAGCATAGACAATGAGCAGTTCTTC
CASRNPFSSIDNEQFF
>-|16|TRBJ2-6|-|TRBV10-3
TGTGCCATCAGTGAGGGCCAAAGCTCTGGGGCCAACGTCCTGACTTTC
CAISEGQSSGANVLTF
>TRBD1|14|TRBJ1-1|once|TRBV7-2
TGTGCCAGCCGGCCGACAGGGCCGAACACTGAAGCTTTCTTT
CASRPTGPNTEAFF
>-|15|TRBJ1-1|-|TRBV14
TGTGCCAGCAGCCCAAGGGGTAGTAGAGACACTGAAGCTTTCTTT
CASSPRGSRDTEAFF
>TRBD1|13|TRBJ1-2|-|TRBV2
TGTGCCAGCAGGGGACAGGGGGCTGACGGCTACACCTTC
CASRGQGADGYTF
>-|14|TRBJ2-7|-|TRBV28
TGTGCCAGCAGTTTGCGGACAGCGTTGCGCGAGCAGCACTTC
CASSLRTALREQHF
>-|14|TRBJ1-1|-|TRBV13
TGTGCCAGCAGCTTAGGCCAGATGAACACTGAAGCTTTCTTT
CASSLGQMNTEAFF
>TRBD1|15|TRBJ1-1|-|TRBV27
TGTGCCAGCAGTTTATCAGGACAGGACTACACTGAAGCTTTCTTT
CASSLSGQDYTEAFF
>-|17|TRBJ1-2|-|TRBV27
TGTGCCAGCAGTCCGTGGACGGGAGGACGCTCTAACTATGGCTACACCTTC
CASSPWTGGRSNYGYTF
>-|14|TRBJ2-7|-|TRBV7-9
TGTGCCAGCAGCCCGAGCGGATTCTCCTACGAGCAGTACTTC
CASSPSGFSYEQYF
>-|14|TRBJ2-3|-|TRBV30
TGTGTCTGGAGTCGCAGTACAAGCACAGATACGCAGTATTTT
CVWSRSTSTDTQYF
>-|12|TRBJ2-5|-|TRBV25-1
TGTGCCAATTCCTGGACAGAGGAGACCCAGTACTTC
CANSWTEETQYF
>-|16|TRBJ2-3|-|TRBV5-1
TGCGCCAGCACAATTGCCGGGACACCTAGCACAGATACGCAGTATTTT
CASTIAGTPSTDTQYF
>TRBD1|14|TRBJ1-5|-|TRBV5-1
TGCGCCAGCAGTCAGACAGGGTTAGACCAGCCCCAGCATTTT
CASSQTGLDQPQHF
>TRBD1|16|TRBJ2-2|-|TRBV13
TGTGCCAGCAGCAGCCGGGACAGGGGGCCCGCCGGGGAGCTGTTTTTT
CASSSRDRGPAGELFF
>-|15|TRBJ2-7|-|TRBV7-2
TGTGCCAGCAGCTTGGGACGGGAGATGTCCTACGAGCAGTACTTC
CASSLGREMSYEQYF
>-|14|TRBJ1-2|-|TRBV5-4
TGTGCCAGCAGCCCCGGGCGGTGGGAGGGAGGCTACACCTTC
CASSPGRWEGGYTF
>TRBD1|15|TRBJ1-5|-|TRBV28
TGTGCCAGCAGTCTAGACAGGGGGCAAAATCAGCCCCAGCATTTT
CASSLDRGQNQPQHF
>TRBD1|16|TRBJ2-4|-|TRBV27
TGTGCCAGCACCCCAACGCAGGGGGCAGGTCTAAACATTCAGTACTTC
CASTPTQGAGLNIQYF
>-|15|TRBJ1-6|-|TRBV25-1
TGTGCCAGCCTGGCAGCGAGCTCCTATAATTCACCCCTCCACTTT
CASLAASSYNSPLHF
>-|15|TRBJ1-3|-|TRBV6-5
TGTGCCAGCAGCTCTGACAGCTTCTCTGGAAACACCATATATTTT
CASSSDSFSGNTIYF
>TRBD1|16|TRBJ2-3|-|TRBV18
TGTGCCAGCTCACCACCGACAGGGGGAAGGACAGATACGCAGTATTTT
CASSPPTGGRTDTQYF
>-|8|TRBJ2-3|once|TRBV20-1
TGCAGTGCGGGTGGACTGGTTTTT
CSAGGLVF
>-|12|TRBJ2-7|-|TRBV5-1
TGCGCCAGTGGCCGGGACAACTACGAGCAGTACTTC
CASGRDNYEQYF
>-|14|TRBJ1-2|-|TRBV4-2
TGTGCCAGCAGCCAGGGAAGGGGGTTCGATGGCTACACCTTC
CASSQGRGFDGYTF
>-|14|TRBJ2-2|-|TRBV7-7
TGTGCTAGCAGCCGCGCGGGAACGACCGGGGAGCTGTTTTTT
CASSRAGTTGELFF
>-|15|TRBJ2-7|-|TRBV6-5
TGTGCCAGCACCGTTAGTCAGGGGAAGGAAGACGAGCAGTACTTC
CASTVSQGKEDEQYF
>TRBD1|16|TRBJ2-3|-|TRBV18
TGTGCCAGCTCACCAGCACGGACAGGGGACACAGATACGCAGTATTTT
CASSPARTGDTDTQYF
>-|13|TRBJ2-3|-|TRBV7-9
TGTGCCAGCAGAGTCGGGAGCACAGATACGCAGTATTTT
CASRVGSTDTQYF
>-|17|TRBJ1-1|-|TRBV15
TGTGCCACCAGCGCTTCAACAGGCAAGGGGAAGTCCACTGAAGCTTTCTTT
CATSASTGKGKSTEAFF